The entry that follows covers one T cell receptor (beta chain) sequence. What it recognizes is unknown. These data originate in a study of breast tumors, draining lymph nodes, adjacent tissues. Findings and caveats of the study: Tumors had less TCR diversity than lymph nodes, more than nontumor tissue. That most tumor T cells come from lymph nodes remained unproven.

TCRdb re-derived calls from the multiplex PCR reads in MiXCR, one entry per CDR3 protein. The table lists some 250,000 distinct CDR3 sequences, under 40% of them singletons. With 8 bases clipped from V and 4 bases from J, the junction kept 10 bases outside the gene matches. In germline, CDR1 is GTSNPN, CDR2 SVGIG (reference sequence). CDR3 length: 15 amino acids. Breast cancer patients provided tissue from their axillary draining lymph nodes. The specimen sequenced was axillary lymph node tissue. The TCR sequence derives from a female donor with breast cancer. Some clones in this sample may be carry-over from other donors' samples. The chain joins TRBV30 to TRBJ2-2; 10 nucleotides match TRBD2. CDR3 residues: CASQSGRASTGELFF. CDR3 DNA: TGTGCCAGTCAAAGCGGGAGGGCCAGCACCGGGGAGCTGTTTTTT.